Following are 10 T cell receptor beta chains from one sample sequenced in a study of blood T cell repertoires in COVID-19. Repertoires were generated with immunoSEQ multiplex PCR, while TCRdb's copy carries only in-frame clones and drops some. This sample has more than 90,000 clones, with around 85% found just once. The sample consisted of peripheral blood. These receptors all stem from an older woman with active or convalescent COVID-19.

This clone was counted between two and nine times. The chain combines TRBV28 with TRBJ1-6, with D uncertain. CDR3 length: 12 residues. The germline gives CDR1 MDHEN, CDR2 SYDVKM. Trimming stripped 6 bases from V and 8 bases from J, with 8 bases between. Here the CDR3 reads CASRAQDSPLHF. CDR3 DNA: TGTGCCAGCAGGGCCCAGGATTCACCCCTCCACTTT. The full variable domain, its missing parts supplied by reference TRBV28 and TRBJ1-6, is DVKVTQSSRYLVKRTGEKVFLECVQDMDHENMFWYRQDPGLGLRLIYFSYDVKMKEKGDIPEGYSVSREKKERFSLILESASTNQTSMYLCASRAQDSPLHFGNGTRLTVT.

V and J are TRBV14 and TRBJ1-2; the match to TRBD1 covers 8 bases. The V gene end was trimmed by 3 bases and the J gene end by 6 bases; junction bases not matched to a gene: 12. This CDR3 contains 16 residues. Germline assignment: CDR1 SGHDN and CDR2 FVKESK. CDR3 coding DNA: TGTGCCAGCAGCCAGCCTACCAGGACAGGGATCGATGGCTACACCTTC. Its protein product is CASSQPTRTGIDGYTF.

This clone turned up a few times. The chain joins TRBV11-3 to TRBJ2-7, with a weak D call TRBD1 (5 bases). The CDR3 spans 13 residues. CDR1 and CDR2 (germline): SGHNT, YENEEA. V dropped 8 bases and J dropped 2 bases, with 13 bases sitting between them. The DNA of the CDR3 is TGTGCCAGCGGGGCTTCTGCGGCCTACGAGCAGTACTTC. It specifies CASGASAAYEQYF.

The genes are TRBV3-1 (or the pseudogene TRBV3-2) and TRBJ1-2, with D perhaps TRBD1 (5 bases). The length of the CDR3 is 13 residues. The ends were cut back, 3 bases at V and 7 bases at J, with 12 bases in the middle. From germline, CDR1 is LGHDT and CDR2 YNNKEL (reference sequence). This CDR3 reads CASSQGQVLGYTF. The DNA of the CDR3 is TGTGCCAGCAGCCAGGGGCAGGTACTTGGCTACACCTTC.

Regarding this clone: One junction end does not reproduce the germline sequence, and a read error may be involved. The V call is TRBV7-7, the J call TRBJ2-5; 10 nucleotides match TRBD1. Looked up from germline, CDR1 is SSHAT and CDR2 is FNYEAQ (reference sequence). This CDR3 is 14 amino acids long. Here the CDR3 reads CASSTGTGVATQYF. The CDR3 coding sequence is TGTGCTAGCAGCACGGGGACAGGGGTCGCGACCCAGTACTTC.

V and J are TRBV9 and TRBJ2-2; D remains ambiguous. The CDR3 sequence is 16 residues long. V lost 0 bases and J lost 6, with 15 bases in between. Germline CDR1 is SGDLS and CDR2 is YYNGEE. The CDR3 sequence: CASSVGDSRFPGELFF. In DNA form, the CDR3 reads TGTGCCAGCAGCGTAGGAGACTCCCGTTTTCCCGGGGAGCTGTTTTTT.

The V and J genes are TRBV13 and TRBJ1-5, with TRBD1 matching over 10 bases. V trimming: 5 bases; J trimming: 7 bases; junction bases outside the gene matches: 5. Germline CDR1 and CDR2: PRHDT and FYEKMQ (reference sequence). The CDR3 covers 14 residues. CDR3 region: CASSATGGSQPQHF. The CDR3 DNA reads TGTGCCAGCAGCGCGACAGGGGGCAGCCAGCCCCAGCATTTT.

V is TRBV7-8 and J is TRBJ2-3; 9 nucleotides agree with TRBD2. The CDR3 spans 12 residues. J was trimmed by 13 bases and V by 3 bases; bases with no gene match: 5. Looked up from germline, CDR1 is SGHVS and CDR2 is FQNEAQ. The CDR3 protein is CASSLLAGWEYF. DNA of the CDR3: TGTGCCAGCAGCTTGCTAGCGGGGTGGGAGTATTTT.

The rearrangement uses TRBV10-3 and TRBJ2-6; D is unresolved. Per the germline V gene, CDR1 is ENHRY and CDR2 is SYGVKD. The CDR3 extends over 13 amino acids. V was trimmed by 9 bases and J by 4 bases, leaving 10 bases between them. CDR3 region: CAILVAGANVLTF. CDR3 in DNA: TGTGCCATTCTCGTGGCCGGGGCCAACGTCCTGACTTTC.

J is TRBJ1-5 and V is TRBV28; 9 bases map to TRBD1. This CDR3 region has 13 residues. V gave up 5 bases and J gave up 11 bases; unmatched junction bases: 7. Looked up from germline, CDR1 is MDHEN and CDR2 is SYDVKM. CDR3 nucleotide sequence: TGTGCCAGCAGTGTGACAGGGGGTTCAGCCCAGCATTTT. Its translation is CASSVTGGSAQHF.